This T cell receptor (beta chain) was identified during a study of blood T cells in healthy people across ages (dated by TCRdb to between 2014 and 2017). In the study overall: Template switching captured roughly one uniquely barcoded TCR beta cDNA molecule per two T cells in model experiments. Using deep sequencing normalized with unique cDNA molecular identifiers, the study measured how TCR beta repertoire diversity changes with age. Donors were grouped into four age groups: young (average approximately 16 years), middle-aged (around 39), aged (about 60) and long-lived (approximately 81). To avoid experimental bias, donors of different ages were spread randomly across the sequencing lanes. Two additional independent replicas of 1 million unique cDNA reads from the same blood draw were analyzed for two donors (one aged 18 to 29 and one aged 80 or older). What the study reported, not specific to this receptor: Because donor CMV infection status was unknown, age-related changes in expanded clonotypes were potentially confounded. Compared with the aged group, the long-lived group had more naive CD4+ T cells, fewer expanded clones and increased TCR diversity, a pattern suggesting age selection. Observed TCR beta diversity per million T cells fell roughly linearly with age, and a significant reduction was already apparent by age about 43. There was a strong correlation between observed TCR beta diversity and the percentage of naive T cells measured by flow cytometry. Estimates of total diversity from one million sequenced T cells were regarded as lower bounds and underestimates. Bulk unsorted PBMC profiling prevented conclusive comparison of naive and antigen-experienced compartments.

This clonotype has only a few counts. There is no known antigen for this receptor. No clone much larger than this one lies a single base away; base qualities are absent. From the germline V gene (reference sequence), CDR1 is DFQATT and CDR2 is SNEGSKA. Trimming takes 5 bases from V and 0 bases from J, and the germline ends sit 11 bases apart. The CDR3 covers 14 residues, taking in both the cysteine and the phenylalanine. This entry keeps only the CDR3 DNA: 42 bases, framed from base 1. Library creation used 5' RACE. The sequencer listed for this sample is Illumina HiSeq 2500. A second about 7 to 11 cycle PCR used a sample-barcoded 5' primer and a J-beta primer mix. Each TCR beta cDNA molecule received a unique molecular identifier from a template-switch 5' adaptor carrying 12 random nucleotides. Each sample yielded at least 3 million CDR3-containing paired-end reads. First-strand cDNA synthesis was performed from all RNA using the Mint cDNA synthesis kit, with priming by a TRBC-specific oligonucleotide. All cDNA was treated with uracil-DNA glycosylase and then went through a first 18-cycle PCR with the universal primers M1SS and BC2_uni_R. Processing in the source paper ran as follows. Each sample was normalized by randomly selecting 1 million high-quality reads, each carrying a distinct molecular identifier. Reads sharing molecular identifiers were discarded rather than binned into consensus sequences. CDR3 identification, clonotype clustering and error correction used MiTCR with a Q25 quality threshold and the strictest error-elimination algorithm. A nonparametric unseen species model with Euler transformation was used to estimate a lower bound on total TCR beta diversity. TCRdb applied fastp at Q25 and MiXCR to the public reads, then kept only in-frame beta chains. Entries are consolidated by CDR3 protein sequence, retaining the most common genes and DNA. The V and J calls were determined by TCRdb, not by the authors. Across this sample there are approximately 1,000,000 distinct CDR3 sequences, with roughly two fifths seen only once. The ten largest clones add up to roughly 13% of the sample.

Systemically healthy Caucasian individuals from Russia, 39 in total and aged roughly 6 to 100 years, were included as donors. Roughly 9 milliliters of peripheral blood were drawn from each donor into EDTA-treated Vacutainer tubes. Ficoll-Paque density-gradient centrifugation was used to isolate PBMCs, with at least 7 million per sample. Trizol reagent was used to extract total RNA from the PBMCs, yielding at least 5 micrograms per sample. For every donor, an aliquot of PBMCs went through flow cytometry to measure the percentages of naive CD45RAhigh/CD27high T cells. The V and J genes are TRBV20-1 and TRBJ2-1, with TRBD1 as a weak D call on 6 bases. Sequenced: blood. The origin of this receptor is a young man in good health. The CDR3 reads as follows: CSAVDSLSYNEQFF. The DNA is as follows: TGCAGTGCTGTGGACAGTCTCTCCTACAATGAGCAGTTCTTC.